This entry lists 22 T cell receptor beta chains sequenced from one sample in a study of CD8 T cells in Susac syndrome (dated by TCRdb to the late 2010s). Library preparation was by the immunoSEQ multiplex PCR assay. RNA was extracted using the RNeasy kit, and roughly 0.5 to 1 ug of the RNA was reverse transcribed with random hexamers. The raw public data were reprocessed by TCRdb itself: fastp quality trimming at Q25, MiXCR clonotype calling, in-frame beta chains only. When rows share a CDR3 protein, they turn into one entry using the most common DNA and genes. This sample comprises about 140,000 distinct CDR3 sequences, about 95% of them detected only once. Around 0.12% of the sample comes from the top ten. The material sequenced was CD4+ T cells from PBMCs. The receptors derive from a human donor with multiple sclerosis.

The sample holds one count of this clonotype. This chain joins TRBV3-1 and TRBJ2-4; 13 nucleotides match TRBD2. V lost 1 base, J lost 0 bases, and 9 bases stayed unmatched. Germline CDR1 reads LGHDT; CDR2 reads YNNKEL (reference sequence). The CDR3 consists of 20 residues. This CDR3 is CASSQVPGLAGQLAKNIQYF. Here the CDR3 DNA reads TGTGCCAGCAGCCAAGTACCGGGACTAGCGGGACAACTAGCCAAAAACATTCAGTACTTC.

This chain connects TRBV20-1 to TRBJ2-5, with a weak D call TRBD2 (5 bases). The CDR3 sequence is 15 residues long. Germline V gene sequence: CDR1 DFQATT, CDR2 SNEGSKA (reference sequence). Trimming pared 4 bases from V and 5 bases from J, leaving 20 bases between. The CDR3, as DNA: TGCAGTGCTACCCCTCATGAAGCGGTAACGGAGACCCAGTACTTC. This translates into CSATPHEAVTETQYF.

CDR3: CATSGGGETQYF. The CDR3 nucleotides read TGTGCCACCAGTGGGGGCGGAGAGACCCAGTACTTC. The gene calls are TRBV24-1 and TRBJ2-5, with TRBD1 as a possible D gene (5 bases). This CDR3 contains 12 residues. V lost 5 bases and J lost 4, with 7 bases in between. CDR1 is KGHDR, CDR2 SFDVKD, per germline.

The CDR3 DNA reads TGTGCCAGCAGTCGTGATATCTACGAGCAGTACTTC. Translation gives CASSRDIYEQYF. The rearrangement uses TRBV5-4 and TRBJ2-7; no definite D call. This CDR3 is built from 12 residues. Trimming took off 5 bases at V and 3 bases at J, with 9 bases between the two ends. Per germline, CDR1 SGHNT and CDR2 YYREEE (reference sequence).

The rearrangement joins TRBV30 to TRBJ1-1, with D possibly being TRBD1 (5 bases). The CDR3 consists of 12 residues. Germline CDR1 GTSNPN, CDR2 SVGIG (reference sequence). Trimming removed 5 bases at V and 1 base at J, with 8 bases between. CDR3 sequence (DNA): TGTGCCTGGGGGGGAACGAACACTGAAGCTTTCTTT. Translation gives CAWGGTNTEAFF.

The chain joins TRBV18 to TRBJ2-7, with 8 bases aligning to TRBD1. V lost 2 bases and J lost 6; bases outside the gene matches: 15. Germline CDR1 reads KGHSH; CDR2 reads LQKENI. There are 17 residues in the CDR3. The CDR3 spells CASSPDPGGSLRGEQYF. CDR3 in DNA: TGTGCCAGCTCACCAGACCCAGGGGGCTCTCTTCGGGGCGAGCAGTACTTC.

The chain employs TRBV2 and TRBJ2-1; TRBD2 is a possible D gene (6 bases). V was pared by 9 bases and J by 12 bases, with 15 bases between. This CDR3 comprises 11 residues. Germline V lookup: CDR1 SNHLY, CDR2 FYNNEI. The CDR3 sequence: CASRGETSQFF. For the CDR3, the DNA is TGTGCCAGTCGCGGGGAGACTTCGCAGTTCTTC.

The chain is built from TRBV14 and TRBJ2-3, with D unclear. The V and J ends lost 3 bases and 2 bases respectively, with 15 bases between them. From germline, CDR1 is SGHDN and CDR2 FVKESK. This CDR3 contains 16 residues. The CDR3 protein is CASSQMTSPITDTQYF. CDR3 nucleotide sequence: TGTGCCAGCAGCCAGATGACATCACCCATCACAGATACGCAGTATTTT. The variable domain in full, completed from reference TRBV14 and TRBJ2-3, reads EAGVTQFPSHSVIEKGQTVTLRCDPISGHDNLYWYRRVMGKEIKFLLHFVKESKQDESGMPNNRFLAERTGGTYSTLKVQPAELEDSGVYFCASSQMTSPITDTQYFGPGTRLTVL.

The chain has TRBV28 and TRBJ2-7; 12 positions match TRBD2. This CDR3 is built from 16 residues. Germline V gives CDR1 MDHEN, CDR2 SYDVKM. The trim removed 5 bases at V and 2 bases at J, leaving 7 bases unmatched. CDR3 amino acids: CASSATSGGPTYEQYF. In nucleotides, the CDR3 is TGTGCCAGCAGTGCTACTAGCGGGGGGCCGACCTACGAGCAGTACTTC.

The chain recombines TRBV5-4 with TRBJ2-3; D gene unclear. Germline lookup yields CDR1 SGHNT and CDR2 YYREEE (reference sequence). Trimming removed 5 bases from V and 2 bases from J, with 12 bases in between. The CDR3 runs 14 residues. CDR3 amino acids: CASRLDAITDTQYF. The DNA of the CDR3 is TGTGCCAGCAGACTGGACGCCATCACAGATACGCAGTATTTT.

The chain employs TRBV20-1 and TRBJ2-5; the D call may be TRBD1 or TRBD2 (6 bases each). V lost 3 bases, J lost 4 bases, and 9 bases lay in between. Germline values: CDR1 DFQATT, CDR2 SNEGSKA (reference sequence). This CDR3 region has 12 residues. The CDR3 region is CSASPGAETQYF. For the CDR3, the DNA is TGCAGTGCTAGCCCGGGGGCAGAGACCCAGTACTTC.

The rearrangement uses TRBV5-4 and TRBJ2-1, with D perhaps TRBD2 (6 bases). V lost 0 bases to trimming and J lost 10 bases, with 11 bases between them. CDR1 is SGHNT, CDR2 YYREEE, per germline (reference sequence). CDR3 length: 13 residues. CDR3 nucleotides: TGTGCCAGCAGCTTGGAGGGAGGAAGAGAGCAGTTCTTC. It specifies CASSLEGGREQFF.

V is TRBV24-1 and J is TRBJ2-5, with 7 bases identical to TRBD2. The CDR3 is 15 residues long. V was clipped by 3 bases and J by 6 bases; unmatched bases: 9. Germline lookup yields CDR1 KGHDR and CDR2 SFDVKD. The CDR3 nucleotides read TGTGCCACCAGTGATCCTGAGCGGGGTCAAAAGACCCAGTACTTC. Translation: CATSDPERGQKTQYF.

The chain couples TRBV3-1 to TRBJ2-7; perhaps TRBD2 as D (6 bases). The CDR3 has 13 amino acids. Trimming shortened V by 5 bases and J by 6 bases, and 14 bases separated the two germline ends. The germline V gene has CDR1 LGHDT and CDR2 YNNKEL (reference sequence). The CDR3 is CASSYGGTFEQYF. Written as DNA, the CDR3 is TGTGCCAGCAGCTACGGAGGGACGTTCGAGCAGTACTTC.

This chain connects TRBV30 to TRBJ1-6; D gene uncertain. V shed 0 bases and J shed 4 bases, with 4 bases lying between them. This CDR3 region has 13 residues. CDR1 and CDR2 from the germline V gene are GTSNPN and SVGIG (reference sequence). The CDR3: CAWSVQYNSPLHF. For the CDR3, the DNA is TGTGCCTGGAGTGTACAGTATAATTCACCCCTCCACTTT.

J is TRBJ1-1 and V is TRBV6-5; D remains ambiguous. V was trimmed by 5 bases and J by 1 base, leaving 8 bases between them. Germline lookup yields CDR1 MNHEY and CDR2 SVGAGI. The CDR3 consists of 13 residues. DNA for the CDR3: TGTGCCAGCAGTGTCCATCAGAACACTGAAGCTTTCTTT. Its translation: CASSVHQNTEAFF.

The chain joins TRBV12-3 or TRBV12-4 to TRBJ1-2; D uncertain. V was cut by 5 bases and J by 4 bases, with 8 bases left in between. The CDR3 length is 12 residues. The CDR3 loop reads CASSRPSYGYTF. CDR3 sequence (DNA): TGTGCCAGCAGTCGCCCGAGCTATGGCTACACCTTC.

The V call is TRBV3-1, the J call TRBJ2-3; 12 positions agree with TRBD2. This CDR3 comprises 17 residues. The V and J ends lost 4 bases and 5 bases, in that order; junction bases with no gene match: 10. Germline V gene sequence: CDR1 LGHDT, CDR2 YNNKEL (reference sequence). CDR3: CASSRDLLAGGRDTQYF. The CDR3 region has the DNA TGTGCCAGCAGCCGCGACCTACTAGCGGGGGGCAGAGATACGCAGTATTTT.

The gene calls are TRBV28 and TRBJ2-7; D unresolved. In germline, CDR1 is MDHEN, CDR2 SYDVKM. The CDR3 spans 16 residues. V lost 1 base, J lost 0 bases, and 13 bases lay in between. The CDR3 DNA reads TGTGCCAGCAGTTTATTGAGTGGTGGCGGCTCCTACGAGCAGTACTTC. This translates into CASSLLSGGGSYEQYF.

The chain is built from TRBV19 and TRBJ1-2; TRBD1 aligns across 12 bases. CDR3 length: 14 amino acids. Losses at the gene ends were 6 bases for V and 4 bases for J; bases not matched to a gene: 3. Germline V gene lookup returns CDR1 LNHDA and CDR2 SQIVND (reference sequence). The CDR3 sequence is CASRGTGGLYGYTF. CDR3 DNA: TGTGCCAGTAGGGGGACAGGGGGCCTCTATGGCTACACCTTC.

This sequence joins TRBV7-2 and TRBJ1-5; no clear D. Trimming left V 1 base short and J 2 bases short, with 9 bases between. The CDR3 consists of 15 residues. CDR1 is SGHTA and CDR2 is FQGNSA in the germline V gene. CDR3 sequence (DNA): TGTGCCAGCAGCTTAGGCGGGGTGGGCAATCAGCCCCAGCATTTT. Translation: CASSLGGVGNQPQHF.

The genes are TRBV24-1 and TRBJ2-5; TRBD1 matches 7 bases. Trimming took 0 bases from V and 5 from J; bases not matched to a gene: 8. The germline gives CDR1 KGHDR, CDR2 SFDVKD. The CDR3 is 16 amino acids. The CDR3 nucleotides are TGTGCCACCAGTGATTTGCTAAAGACAGGGAAGGAGACCCAGTACTTC. Residues: CATSDLLKTGKETQYF.